A selection of T cell receptor beta chains follows, all from one sample in a study of blood T cell repertoires in COVID-19. Data came from immunoSEQ multiplex PCR; TCRdb stores just in-frame clones and leaves some out. The sample holds around 100,000 clones, around 90% seen once. Sequencing was done on a sample of peripheral blood. The receptor set was obtained from a human donor in a cohort sampled during active COVID-19. Each CDR3 is given without its conserved first and last residue. Some rows have no size entry. The others give once, few or many, or a class for an expanded clone.

V gene	clone size	J gene	CDR3 protein
TRBV13	.	TRBJ1-4	ASSLGAGVTELF
TRBV7-7	.	TRBJ2-1	ASSLGGGAKQF
TRBV7-8	.	TRBJ1-1	ASSLEGGLNTEAF
TRBV27	.	TRBJ1-2	ASSFDPGLKTYGYT
TRBV28	.	TRBJ1-1	ASSPRQGLSEAF
TRBV5-4	.	TRBJ1-1	ASSPSENTEAF
TRBV7-2	.	TRBJ2-5	ASSWGLAGETQY
TRBV29-1	.	TRBJ2-7	SVRGQGAHEQY
TRBV4-2	.	TRBJ1-1	ASSQAGEIWTEAF
TRBV9	.	TRBJ1-3	ASSVAREGGTIY
TRBV3-1/TRBV3-2	.	TRBJ1-5	ASSRTGWQPQH
TRBV6-2/TRBV6-3	.	TRBJ2-4	ASSTSNRVGNIQY
TRBV5-6	.	TRBJ1-6	ASNLGQGSSPLH
TRBV19	.	TRBJ2-5	ASSPGTGSETQY
TRBV6-4	.	TRBJ2-3	ASSQNGQGEADTQY
TRBV10-3	.	TRBJ2-5	AISEWPETQY
TRBV21-1	few	TRBJ2-7	ASSKAGGGNEQY
TRBV3-1/TRBV3-2	once	TRBJ2-3	ASSQDWASGGDTQY
TRBV27	.	TRBJ1-6	ASKGRGSPMRSPLH
TRBV7-8	few	TRBJ1-4	ASSLGGGKGEKLF
TRBV12-3/TRBV12-4	.	TRBJ1-2	ASSLRSGYT
TRBV11-3	.	TRBJ2-7	ASSLVLTSGGPTSYEQY
TRBV18	.	TRBJ1-5	ASSPGQTNQPQH
TRBV10-3	.	TRBJ1-1	AISDERGHMNTEAF
TRBV6-6	.	TRBJ2-7	ASSYSKQGASEQY
TRBV7-9	.	TRBJ1-4	ASRQQGNEKLF
TRBV25-1	.	TRBJ2-7	ASSESGRRGGAYEQY
TRBV28	.	TRBJ2-2	ASIKGTVNTGELF
TRBV10-3	.	TRBJ2-7	AISDNYEQY
TRBV5-1	.	TRBJ2-1	ASSIRAGGTYNEQF
TRBV10-3	.	TRBJ2-7	AISDPGQVEYEQY
TRBV9	once	TRBJ1-5	ASSVLRPGGNSNQPQH
TRBV2	many	TRBJ1-2	ASSGAAPSGYT